The next 8 T cell receptor beta chains were all read from a single sample in a study of shared clonotypes between healthy human individuals. Clones were read by immunoSEQ multiplex PCR, and TCRdb kept only the in-frame ones, dropping some. Of over 300,000 clones in the sample, around 90% were seen once. What was sequenced was memory CD8+ T cells sorted from blood. Subset described: CD45RO+ cells pooled with CCR7-negative TemRA cells. Every receptor here comes from a young man in good health.

The chain couples TRBV2 to TRBJ1-6; no firm D call. Trimming removed 3 bases from V and 7 bases from J, with 13 bases in between. This CDR3 spans 15 amino acids. The V gene's germline CDR1 is SNHLY and CDR2 FYNNEI. CDR3 residues: CASSETYGMNSPLHF. The CDR3 bases are TGTGCCAGCAGTGAGACGTACGGAATGAATTCACCCCTCCACTTT.

V is TRBV11-2 and J is TRBJ2-1; D gene unclear. V lost 6 bases, J lost 2 bases, and 8 bases lay in between. The CDR3 totals 13 residues. Per the germline V gene, CDR1 is SGHAT and CDR2 is FQNNGV. CDR3 residues: CASRPVAYNEQFF. The DNA for the CDR3 is TGTGCCAGCAGACCTGTGGCCTACAATGAGCAGTTCTTC.

The chain couples TRBV28 to TRBJ1-2; D may be TRBD1 (6 bases). Germline values: CDR1 MDHEN, CDR2 SYDVKM. Trimming stripped 5 bases from V and 6 bases from J, with 19 bases between. The CDR3 length is 15 residues. The CDR3 sequence: CASSPYMGRGDGYTF. For the CDR3, the DNA is TGTGCCAGCAGTCCCTATATGGGCAGGGGAGATGGCTACACCTTC.

The chain carries TRBV5-4 and TRBJ2-5; D possibly uses TRBD1 or TRBD2 (6 bases each). The V end lost 3 bases, the J end lost 5 bases, and 17 bases lay between the germline ends. The CDR3 is made up of 15 amino acids. Germline V gives CDR1 SGHNT, CDR2 YYREEE (reference sequence). Here the CDR3 DNA reads TGTGCCAGCAGCTCGCCCGGAGGGGGTGGTGAGACCCAGTACTTC. Protein: CASSSPGGGGETQYF.

This clone was recorded many times. At the DNA level, this CDR3 is encoded by other sequences in the same sample as well. V usage is TRBV7-9 and J usage is TRBJ2-3, with D possibly matching TRBD1 (6 bases). This CDR3 is 11 amino acids long. Germline V lookup: CDR1 SEHNR, CDR2 FQNEAQ (reference sequence). V was trimmed by 5 bases and J by 6 bases, leaving 6 bases between them. As DNA, the CDR3 is TGTGCCAGCAGCACAGGGGATACGCAGTATTTT. This gives the protein CASSTGDTQYF.

J is TRBJ2-3 and V is TRBV5-5; D might be TRBD2 (7 bases). V was shortened by 1 base and J by 5 bases, with 11 bases between the two germline ends. The CDR3 has 14 residues. Germline V gene lookup returns CDR1 SGHKS and CDR2 YYEKEE (reference sequence). This chain's CDR3 is CASSLKGGRDTQYF. The CDR3, as DNA: TGTGCCAGCAGCTTGAAGGGGGGGAGAGATACGCAGTATTTT.

Details on this clone: This may stem from a read error, because a much larger clone lies one nucleotide away. This CDR3 is also generated by other DNA sequences in the sample. The chain has TRBV7-3 and TRBJ2-5; 8 bases agree with TRBD2. Germline V lookup: CDR1 SGHTA, CDR2 FQGTGA. The CDR3 is made up of 15 amino acids. J was trimmed by 4 bases and V by 5 bases; bases with no gene match: 9. CDR3 bases: TGTGCCAGCAGCATCAGCGGGGGAGCGGGAGAGACCCAGTACTTC. Its protein is CASSISGGAGETQYF.

The chain employs TRBV29-1 and TRBJ2-7; the match to TRBD1 covers 9 bases. The J segment lost 4 bases and the V segment lost 6 bases, leaving 7 bases of the junction unmatched. Germline CDR1 SQVTM, CDR2 ANQGSEA. This CDR3 is built from 13 residues. The CDR3 is CSVGTGRIYEQYF. In DNA form, the CDR3 reads TGCAGCGTCGGGACAGGGAGGATTTACGAGCAGTACTTC.